This T cell receptor (beta chain) stems from a study of blood T cell repertoires in COVID-19. Study context: The study drew acute and convalescent COVID-19 samples from the United States, Italy and Spain. From T cells, B-cell-depleted T cells, or PBMCs came the material, which was cDNA or gDNA.

TCRdb keeps only in-frame clones here, not all; method: immunoSEQ multiplex PCR. The profile covers 60,000 or so clones, with approximately 85% appearing a single time and around 13% taken by the ten largest. This clone was recorded once. The junction had 13 bases not matched to a gene; V was cut back by 6 bases and J by 8 bases. CDR1 and CDR2 from the germline V gene are SQVTM and ANQGSEA. The CDR3 contains 14 residues. The chain couples TRBV29-1 to TRBJ1-2; 9 bases are shared with TRBD1. Sample: peripheral blood. The clonotype originates from a human donor in a cohort sampled during active COVID-19. The CDR3 spells CSVKPGQGIYGYTF. The CDR3 region has the DNA TGCAGCGTAAAGCCGGGACAGGGTATCTACGGCTACACCTTC. Drawing the rest from reference TRBV29-1 and TRBJ1-2, the complete variable domain is SAVISQKPSRDICQRGTSLTIQCQVDSQVTMMFWYRQQPGQSLTLIATANQGSEATYESGFVIDKFPISRPNLTFSTLTVSNMSPEDSSIYLCSVKPGQGIYGYTFGSGTRLTVV.